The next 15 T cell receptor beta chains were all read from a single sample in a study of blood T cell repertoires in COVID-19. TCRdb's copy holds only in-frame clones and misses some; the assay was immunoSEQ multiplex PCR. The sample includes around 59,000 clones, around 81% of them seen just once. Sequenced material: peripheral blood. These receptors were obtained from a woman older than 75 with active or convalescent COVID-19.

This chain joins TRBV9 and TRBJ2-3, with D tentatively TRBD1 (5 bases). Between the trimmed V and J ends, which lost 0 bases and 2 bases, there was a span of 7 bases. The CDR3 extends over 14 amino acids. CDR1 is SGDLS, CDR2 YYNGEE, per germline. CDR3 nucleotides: TGTGCCAGCAGCGTAGAGACAGCCACAGATACGCAGTATTTT. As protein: CASSVETATDTQYF.

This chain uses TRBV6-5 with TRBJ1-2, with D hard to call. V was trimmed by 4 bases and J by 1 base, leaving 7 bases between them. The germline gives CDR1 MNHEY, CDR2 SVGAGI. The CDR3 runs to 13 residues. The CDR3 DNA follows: TGTGCCAGCAGTTCCCAGATTAACTATGGCTACACCTTC. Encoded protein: CASSSQINYGYTF.

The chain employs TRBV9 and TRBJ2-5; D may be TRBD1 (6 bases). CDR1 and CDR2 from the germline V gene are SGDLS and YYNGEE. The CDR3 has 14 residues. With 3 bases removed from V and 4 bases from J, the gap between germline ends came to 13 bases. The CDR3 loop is CASSAAGDRETQYF. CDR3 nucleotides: TGTGCCAGCAGCGCTGCAGGGGATCGAGAGACCCAGTACTTC. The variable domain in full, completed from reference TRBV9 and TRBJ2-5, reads DSGVTQTPKHLITATGQRVTLRCSPRSGDLSVYWYQQSLDQGLQFLIQYYNGEERAKGNILERFSAQQFPDLHSELNLSSLELGDSALYFCASSAAGDRETQYFGPGTRLLVL.

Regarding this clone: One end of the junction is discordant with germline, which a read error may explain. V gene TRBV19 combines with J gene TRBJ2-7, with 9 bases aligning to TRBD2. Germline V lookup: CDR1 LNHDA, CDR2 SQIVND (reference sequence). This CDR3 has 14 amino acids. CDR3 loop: CASSTLTLLAGLVF. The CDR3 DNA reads TGTGCCAGTAGTACCCTAACCCTACTAGCGGGCCTAGTTTTC.

The CDR3 region has the DNA TGCGCCAGCAGCTTGGTAGCGGGGGATTCCTACAATGAGCAGTTCTTC. Translated, it gives CASSLVAGDSYNEQFF. The V and J genes are TRBV5-1 and TRBJ2-1; TRBD2 agrees at 9 bases. The CDR3 is made up of 16 amino acids. With 0 bases clipped from V and 1 base from J, the junction kept 2 bases outside the gene matches. Germline V gene data show CDR1 as SGHRS and CDR2 as YFSETQ.

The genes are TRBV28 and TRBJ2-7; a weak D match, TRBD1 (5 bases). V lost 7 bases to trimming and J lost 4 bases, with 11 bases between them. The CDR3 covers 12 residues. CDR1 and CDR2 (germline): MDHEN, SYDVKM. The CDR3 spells CASIGRVYEQYF. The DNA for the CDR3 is TGTGCCAGCATTGGCAGGGTATACGAGCAGTACTTC.

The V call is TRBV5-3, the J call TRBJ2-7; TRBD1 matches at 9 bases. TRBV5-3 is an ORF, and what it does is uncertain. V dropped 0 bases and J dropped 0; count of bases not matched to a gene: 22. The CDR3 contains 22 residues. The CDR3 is CARSLGHHPGQGNDGGSYEQYF. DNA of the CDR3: TGTGCCAGAAGCTTGGGCCACCACCCGGGACAGGGAAACGACGGTGGCTCCTACGAGCAGTACTTC.

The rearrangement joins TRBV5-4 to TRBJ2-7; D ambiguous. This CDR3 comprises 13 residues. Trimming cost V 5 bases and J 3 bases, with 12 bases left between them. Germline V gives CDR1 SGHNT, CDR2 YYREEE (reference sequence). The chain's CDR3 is CASSPAAGYEQYF. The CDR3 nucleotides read TGTGCCAGCAGTCCAGCCGCAGGCTACGAGCAGTACTTC.

CDR3 in amino acids: CASITSGGGPYEQYF. The DNA of the CDR3 is TGTGCCAGCATTACTAGCGGGGGGGGGCCCTACGAGCAGTACTTC. This rearrangement joins TRBV28 to TRBJ2-7, with TRBD2 matching 13 bases. The CDR3 has 15 amino acids. Germline V lookup: CDR1 MDHEN, CDR2 SYDVKM. V shed 7 bases, J shed 2 bases, and the junction held 5 bases outside the gene matches.

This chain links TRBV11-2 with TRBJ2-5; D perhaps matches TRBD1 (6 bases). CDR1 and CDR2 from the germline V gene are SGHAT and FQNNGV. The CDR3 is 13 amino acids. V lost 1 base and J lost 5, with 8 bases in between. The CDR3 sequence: CASSLGGRETQYF. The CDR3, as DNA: TGTGCCAGCAGCTTAGGGGGGCGGGAGACCCAGTACTTC.

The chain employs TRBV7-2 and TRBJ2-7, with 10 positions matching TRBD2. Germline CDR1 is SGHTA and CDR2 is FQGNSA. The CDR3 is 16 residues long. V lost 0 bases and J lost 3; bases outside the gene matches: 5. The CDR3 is CASSLAGVAGGYEQYF. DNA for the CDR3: TGTGCCAGCAGCTTAGCGGGGGTAGCGGGGGGCTACGAGCAGTACTTC.

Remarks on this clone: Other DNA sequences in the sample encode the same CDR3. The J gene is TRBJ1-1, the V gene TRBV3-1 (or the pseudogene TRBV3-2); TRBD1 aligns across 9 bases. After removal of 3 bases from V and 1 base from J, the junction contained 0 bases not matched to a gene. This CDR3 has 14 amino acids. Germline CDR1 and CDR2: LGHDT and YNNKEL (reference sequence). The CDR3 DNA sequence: TGTGCCAGCAGCCAGGGACAGGGGAACACTGAAGCTTTCTTT. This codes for CASSQGQGNTEAFF.

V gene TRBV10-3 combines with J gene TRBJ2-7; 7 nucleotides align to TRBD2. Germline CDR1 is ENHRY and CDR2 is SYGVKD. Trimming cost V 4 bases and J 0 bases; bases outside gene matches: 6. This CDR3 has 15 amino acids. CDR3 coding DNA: TGTGCCATCAGTGCCGGGAGCGGGACCTCCTACGAGCAGTACTTC. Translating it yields CAISAGSGTSYEQYF.

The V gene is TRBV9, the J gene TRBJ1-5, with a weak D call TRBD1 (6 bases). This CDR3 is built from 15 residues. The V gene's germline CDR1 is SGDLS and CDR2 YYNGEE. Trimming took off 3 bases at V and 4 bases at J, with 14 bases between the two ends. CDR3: CASSGADSQNQPQHF. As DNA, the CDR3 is TGTGCCAGCAGCGGCGCGGACAGCCAGAATCAGCCCCAGCATTTT. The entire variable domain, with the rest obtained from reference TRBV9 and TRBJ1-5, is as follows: DSGVTQTPKHLITATGQRVTLRCSPRSGDLSVYWYQQSLDQGLQFLIQYYNGEERAKGNILERFSAQQFPDLHSELNLSSLELGDSALYFCASSGADSQNQPQHFGDGTRLSIL.

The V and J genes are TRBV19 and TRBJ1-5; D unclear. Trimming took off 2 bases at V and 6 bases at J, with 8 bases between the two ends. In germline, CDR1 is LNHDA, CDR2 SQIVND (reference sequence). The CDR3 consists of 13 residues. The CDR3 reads CASSIMEVQPQHF. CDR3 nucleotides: TGTGCCAGTAGTATAATGGAGGTTCAGCCCCAGCATTTT.